The rows below give T cell receptor beta chains drawn from one sample of a study of vaccination and CD4 T cells after COVID-19. No antigens are known for them. TCRdb called the PCR reads again in MiXCR, with one record for every CDR3 protein. The data hold around 20,000 distinct CDR3 sequences, with around 52% observed a single time. The material sequenced was CD4+ T cells from blood, cultured in vitro. The receptors derive from a human donor who had recovered from COVID-19. CDR3s leave out the opening cysteine and the closing phenylalanine or tryptophan. D genes are given only for firm matches.

j_gene,d_gene,v_gene,CDR3aa
TRBJ1-2,TRBD1,TRBV11-2,ASSPDRGSNGYT
TRBJ1-2,.,TRBV7-9,ASSREDYGYT
TRBJ1-1,TRBD1,TRBV5-1,ASSSGQGGADTEAF
TRBJ2-7,.,TRBV7-2,ASSLKVYEQY
TRBJ2-5,.,TRBV11-3,ASSSINSRMGQETQY
TRBJ2-2,.,TRBV20-1,SARQATGEAGELF
TRBJ2-5,.,TRBV19,ASSISGIGGETQY
TRBJ2-3,.,TRBV20-1,SAREGTGGYEQYFGPGADTQY
TRBJ2-3,.,TRBV1,TSSRALPHTSGGAGDTQY
TRBJ1-1,.,TRBV4-1,ASGSIRSVGLEAF
TRBJ1-2,.,TRBV6-1,ASTRDTYGYT
TRBJ2-3,.,TRBV12-3/TRBV12-4,ASSLVRGQITDTQY
TRBJ1-5,TRBD1,TRBV6-1,ASRRTGERNSNQPQH
TRBJ2-7,.,TRBV7-2,ASSLDPLRGYEQY
TRBJ2-7,.,TRBV7-2,ASSFAGLSYEQY
TRBJ2-3,.,TRBV24-1,ATASGDRGGSFTDTQY
TRBJ1-5,.,TRBV29-1,SVSSSNQPQH
TRBJ2-5,TRBD2,TRBV5-1,ASRVGTSEETQY
TRBJ2-1,TRBD2,TRBV7-2,ASRPGTSSYNEQF
TRBJ2-2,.,TRBV20-1,SASGIGGRNTGELF
TRBJ2-6,.,TRBV6-5,ASSSRGSGANVLT
TRBJ2-5,.,TRBV6-1,ASSALPGKQETQY
TRBJ2-5,TRBD2,TRBV4-2,ASSRGAGVQETQY
TRBJ1-3,.,TRBV6-1,ASSRSNSGNTIY
TRBJ2-3,.,TRBV5-1,ASNLGVSTDTQY
TRBJ2-1,.,TRBV11-2,ASSLDASSYNEQF
TRBJ1-2,.,TRBV19,ASSLGGYGYT
TRBJ2-7,.,TRBV28,ASSPTFRRVGGEQY
TRBJ1-3,.,TRBV6-4,ASSDTKGGNTIY
TRBJ2-1,TRBD2,TRBV25-1,ASNLAGKYNEQF
TRBJ1-2,TRBD1,TRBV20-1,SAHTGQGLGGYT
TRBJ2-2,TRBD1,TRBV6-1,ASRSGTVNTGELF
TRBJ2-5,.,TRBV15,ATSRDGETQY
TRBJ1-5,TRBD1,TRBV24-1,ATSDTTGDSNQPQH
TRBJ1-5,.,TRBV12-3/TRBV12-4,ASSLVGGNQPQH
TRBJ2-5,.,TRBV20-1,SALGQRKETQY
TRBJ2-7,.,TRBV7-9,ASTAEGQGKFHEQY
TRBJ2-7,.,TRBV5-1,ASRKDSGYEQY
TRBJ2-7,TRBD1,TRBV6-1,ASTRQGSSYEQY
TRBJ2-4,.,TRBV6-1,ASKRWASDAEAKNIQY
TRBJ2-1,.,TRBV20-1,SARDDSGLEQF
TRBJ2-7,.,TRBV6-1,ASTELGGTYEQY
TRBJ2-5,.,TRBV20-1,SAHPKTLGRYQETQY
TRBJ2-3,TRBD1,TRBV7-8,ASSPRQGRTDTQY
TRBJ2-5,.,TRBV4-1,ASSQERETQY
TRBJ2-1,TRBD2,TRBV5-1,ASSLTSGGVDEQF
TRBJ2-5,TRBD1,TRBV7-6,ASSLQGANQETQY
TRBJ2-7,TRBD1,TRBV10-3,AISLTGFEQY
TRBJ2-7,.,TRBV5-6,ASSLSGRGLTYEQY
TRBJ2-2,.,TRBV7-2,ASSWGLGSNTGELF
TRBJ2-6,.,TRBV20-1,SARIGSGANVLT
TRBJ2-1,TRBD2,TRBV7-3,ASSHRGPGLNNEQF
TRBJ1-2,TRBD1,TRBV28,ASTLTDRGGYGYT
TRBJ2-1,.,TRBV7-8,ASSRSESGAYNEQF
TRBJ2-5,TRBD2,TRBV19,ASSLAGGRETQY
TRBJ2-3,.,TRBV7-9,ASSPGQSTDTQY
TRBJ2-1,.,TRBV20-1,SAHQSGGLRQLQF
TRBJ1-1,TRBD1,TRBV20-1,SARTTGRANTEAF